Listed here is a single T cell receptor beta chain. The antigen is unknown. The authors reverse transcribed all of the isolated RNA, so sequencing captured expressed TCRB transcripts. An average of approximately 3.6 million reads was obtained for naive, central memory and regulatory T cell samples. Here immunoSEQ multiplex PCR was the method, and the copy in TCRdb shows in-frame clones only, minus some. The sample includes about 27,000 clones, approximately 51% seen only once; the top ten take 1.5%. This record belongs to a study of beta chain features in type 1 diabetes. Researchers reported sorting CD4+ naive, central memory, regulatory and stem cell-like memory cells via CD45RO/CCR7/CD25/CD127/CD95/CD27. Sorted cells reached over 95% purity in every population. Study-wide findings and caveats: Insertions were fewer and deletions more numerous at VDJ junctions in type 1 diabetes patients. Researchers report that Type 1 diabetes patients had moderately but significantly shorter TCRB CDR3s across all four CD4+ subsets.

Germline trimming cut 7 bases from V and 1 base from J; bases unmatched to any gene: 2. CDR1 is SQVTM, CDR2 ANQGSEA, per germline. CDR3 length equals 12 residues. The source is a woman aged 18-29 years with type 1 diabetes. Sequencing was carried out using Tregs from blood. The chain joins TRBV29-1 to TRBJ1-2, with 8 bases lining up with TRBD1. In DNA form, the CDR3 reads TGCAGCGCAGGGGGCAGTAACTATGGCTACACCTTC. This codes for CSAGGSNYGYTF.